This T cell receptor beta chain comes out of a study of radiotherapy plus CTLA-4 blockade in lung cancer. General study points: Early blood T cell clone changes and increased post-radiation serum interferon-beta were reportedly the strongest response predictors.

Assay: immunoSEQ multiplex PCR; the TCRdb copy retains only in-frame clones and omits some. Seen here are 25,000 to 35,000 clones, 70% to 75% observed once, and the top ten hold approximately 5%. Comments on this clone: Its antigen remains unidentified.

Lung cancer patients with chemo-refractory metastatic non-small-cell disease were given focal radiation plus CTLA-4 blockade with ipilimumab. The source was peripheral blood, collected from a patient treated with radiotherapy plus ipilimumab. This sequence originates from a human donor with non-small cell lung cancer whose response to radiotherapy plus ipilimumab could not be evaluated.

CDR3 sequence (DNA): TGTGCCAGCAGCCTACAGGGGGCGACCACTGAAGCTTTCTTT. Its protein product is CASSLQGATTEAFF. The chain recombines TRBV6-1 with TRBJ1-1; 9 positions match TRBD1. The CDR3 spans 14 residues. Germline CDR1 reads MNHNS; CDR2 reads SASEGT. The V gene end was trimmed by 6 bases and the J gene end by 4 bases; junction bases not matched to a gene: 6.